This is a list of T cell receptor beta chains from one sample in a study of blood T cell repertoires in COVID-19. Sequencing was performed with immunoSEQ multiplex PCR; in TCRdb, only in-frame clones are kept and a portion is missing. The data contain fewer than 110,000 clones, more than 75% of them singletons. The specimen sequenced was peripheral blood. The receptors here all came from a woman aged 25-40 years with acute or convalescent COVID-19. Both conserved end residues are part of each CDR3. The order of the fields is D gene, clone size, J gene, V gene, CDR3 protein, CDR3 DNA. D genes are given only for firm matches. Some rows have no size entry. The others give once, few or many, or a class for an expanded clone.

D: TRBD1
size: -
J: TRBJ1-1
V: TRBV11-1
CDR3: CASSRQGPYTEAFF
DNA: TGTGCCAGCTCACGACAGGGGCCTTACACTGAAGCTTTCTTT

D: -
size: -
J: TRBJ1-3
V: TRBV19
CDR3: CASRRQVYSGNTIYF
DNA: TGTGCCAGTAGACGACAGGTCTACTCTGGAAACACCATATATTTT

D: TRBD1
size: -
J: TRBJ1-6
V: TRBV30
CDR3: CAWTRDSYYNSPLHF
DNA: TGTGCCTGGACTCGGGACAGCTACTATAATTCACCCCTCCACTTT

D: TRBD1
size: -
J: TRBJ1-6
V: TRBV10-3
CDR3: CAISTTGGGSPLHF
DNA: TGTGCCATCAGCACGACAGGGGGCGGGTCACCCCTCCACTTT

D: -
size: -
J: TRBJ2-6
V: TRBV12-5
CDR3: CASGLKGAGANVLTF
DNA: TGTGCTAGTGGTTTAAAGGGAGCCGGGGCCAACGTCCTGACTTTC

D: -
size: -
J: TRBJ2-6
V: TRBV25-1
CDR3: CASRGGGGANVLTF
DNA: TGTGCCAGCAGAGGGGGGGGCGGGGCCAACGTCCTGACTTTC

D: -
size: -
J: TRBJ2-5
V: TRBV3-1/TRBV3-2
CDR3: CASSPSRYQETQYF
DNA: TGTGCCAGCAGCCCGTCGCGGTACCAAGAGACCCAGTACTTC

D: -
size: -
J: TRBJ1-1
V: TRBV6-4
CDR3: CASSDSRTAGGVAFF
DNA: TGTGCCAGCAGTGACTCGAGGACAGCCGGGGGGGTGGCTTTCTTT

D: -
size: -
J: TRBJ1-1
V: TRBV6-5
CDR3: CASRRITNTEAFF
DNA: TGTGCCAGCAGGAGAATTACGAACACTGAAGCTTTCTTT

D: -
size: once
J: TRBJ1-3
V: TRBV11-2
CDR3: CASSYGRVKVANTIYF
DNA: TGTGCCAGCAGCTACGGGAGGGTGAAAGTGGCTAACACCATATATTTT

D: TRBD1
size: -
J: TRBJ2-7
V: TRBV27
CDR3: CASSSPGTGLYEQYF
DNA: TGTGCCAGCAGTTCCCCCGGGACAGGGCTCTACGAGCAGTACTTC

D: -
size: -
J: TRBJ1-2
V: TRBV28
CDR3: CASSPLGLTDYGYTF
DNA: TGTGCCAGCAGCCCCCTGGGGCTCACCGACTATGGCTACACCTTC

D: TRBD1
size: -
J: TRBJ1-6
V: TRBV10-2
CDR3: CASSLTQGRGSPLHF
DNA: TGCGCCAGCAGCCTAACACAGGGGCGCGGTTCACCCCTCCACTTT

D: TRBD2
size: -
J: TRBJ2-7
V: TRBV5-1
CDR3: CASSPGLAGSYEQYF
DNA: TGCGCCAGCAGCCCTGGACTAGCGGGGAGCTACGAGCAGTACTTC

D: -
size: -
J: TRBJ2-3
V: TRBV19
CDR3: CASSPQGIRIDTQYF
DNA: TGTGCCAGTAGTCCCCAGGGGATTAGGATTGATACGCAGTATTTT

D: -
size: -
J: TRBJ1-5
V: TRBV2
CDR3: CASTLGRSNQPQHF
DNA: TGTGCCAGCACCTTGGGCAGGAGCAATCAGCCCCAGCATTTT

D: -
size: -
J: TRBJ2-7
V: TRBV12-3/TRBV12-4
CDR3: CASSKGSYEQYF
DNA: TGTGCCAGCAGTAAGGGGTCTTACGAGCAGTACTTC

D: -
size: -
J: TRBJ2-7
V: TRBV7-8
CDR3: CASTHVEGSYEQYF
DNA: TGTGCCAGCACCCATGTGGAGGGGTCCTACGAGCAGTACTTC

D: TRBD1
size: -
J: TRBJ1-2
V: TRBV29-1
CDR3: CSVTAGQGALRNYGYTF
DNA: TGCAGCGTTACAGCGGGACAGGGGGCATTACGGAACTATGGCTACACCTTC

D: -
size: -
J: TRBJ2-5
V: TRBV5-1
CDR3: CASRVGGTGQETQYF
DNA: TGCGCCAGCAGGGTAGGCGGGACTGGCCAAGAGACCCAGTACTTC

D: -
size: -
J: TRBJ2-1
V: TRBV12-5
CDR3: CASGRELADYNEQFF
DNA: TGTGCTAGTGGCCGGGAACTAGCCGATTACAATGAGCAGTTCTTC

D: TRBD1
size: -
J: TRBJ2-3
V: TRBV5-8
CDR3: CASRDRGLPTDTQYF
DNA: TGTGCCAGCAGGGACAGGGGGCTCCCCACAGATACGCAGTATTTT

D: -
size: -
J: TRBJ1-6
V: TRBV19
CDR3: CASSVGSYEGALHF
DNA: TGTGCCAGTAGCGTGGGGTCCTACGAGGGGGCCCTCCACTTT

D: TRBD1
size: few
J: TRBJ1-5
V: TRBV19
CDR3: CASSTDRENQPQHF
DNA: TGTGCCAGTAGTACTGACAGGGAGAATCAGCCCCAGCATTTT